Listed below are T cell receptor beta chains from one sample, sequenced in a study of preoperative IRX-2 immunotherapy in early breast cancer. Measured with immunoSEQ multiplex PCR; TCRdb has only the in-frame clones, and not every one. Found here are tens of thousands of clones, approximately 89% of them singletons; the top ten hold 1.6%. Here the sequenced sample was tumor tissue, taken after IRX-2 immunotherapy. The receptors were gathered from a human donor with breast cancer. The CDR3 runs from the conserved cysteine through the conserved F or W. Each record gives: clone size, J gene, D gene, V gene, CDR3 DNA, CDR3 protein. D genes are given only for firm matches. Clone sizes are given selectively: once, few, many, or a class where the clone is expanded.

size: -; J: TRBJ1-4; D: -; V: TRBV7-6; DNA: TGTGCCAGCAGCCATAGACACTTCAATGAAAAACTGTTTTTT; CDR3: CASSHRHFNEKLFF
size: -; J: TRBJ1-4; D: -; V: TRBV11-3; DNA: TGTGCCAGCAGCTTAGTAGGCGCAACTAATGAAAAACTGTTTTTT; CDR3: CASSLVGATNEKLFF
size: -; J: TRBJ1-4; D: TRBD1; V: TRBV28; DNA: TGTGCCAGCAGTTCCCTGACAGGGGGCAAGGAAAAACTGTTTTTT; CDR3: CASSSLTGGKEKLFF
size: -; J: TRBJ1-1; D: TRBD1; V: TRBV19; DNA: TGTGCCAGTAGTTCCTCCGGGACAGAGAACACTGAAGCTTTCTTT; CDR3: CASSSSGTENTEAFF
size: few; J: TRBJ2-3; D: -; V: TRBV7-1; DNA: TGTGCCAGCAGCTTAACATATAGCACAGATACGCAGTATTTT; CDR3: CASSLTYSTDTQYF
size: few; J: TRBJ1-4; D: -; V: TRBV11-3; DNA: TGTGCCAGCAGCTTAAAGGCAGGGAGTGAAAAACTGTTTTTT; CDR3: CASSLKAGSEKLFF
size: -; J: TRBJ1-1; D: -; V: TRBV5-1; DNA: TGCGCCAGCAGCTTAGGGCAGTCGTACACTGAAGCTTTCTTT; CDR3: CASSLGQSYTEAFF
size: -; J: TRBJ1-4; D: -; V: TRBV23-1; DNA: TGCGCCAGCAGCCCGATCACGCGCAGGGTCGAAAAACTGTTTTTT; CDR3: CASSPITRRVEKLFF
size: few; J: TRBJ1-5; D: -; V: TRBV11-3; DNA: TGTGCCAGCAGCTTGGCTTGGGGGGTTGGCAATCAGCCCCAGCATTTT; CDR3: CASSLAWGVGNQPQHF
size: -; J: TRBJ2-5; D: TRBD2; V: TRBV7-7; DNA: TGTGCCAGCAGCTTGCCCGGACTAGCGGGGGGAATAGAGACCCAGTACTTC; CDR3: CASSLPGLAGGIETQYF